These 29 T cell receptor beta chains came from one sample sequenced in a study of shared clonotypes between healthy human individuals. Here immunoSEQ multiplex PCR was the method, and the copy in TCRdb shows in-frame clones only, minus some. The top ten hold approximately 0.56% of the sample, which has approximately 1.1 million clones, more than 75% seen once. What was sequenced was memory CD4+ T cells from PBMCs. Subset in this sample: CD45RA-negative fraction. The receptors originated from a man younger than 30 in good health. Some clones in this sample may be carry-over from other donors' samples.

The chain uses TRBV15 and TRBJ2-1; tentative D call: TRBD2 (6 bases). This CDR3 has 17 residues. Germline values: CDR1 LNHNV, CDR2 YYDKDF (reference sequence). V lost 3 bases, J lost 5 bases, and 20 bases lay in between. In DNA form, the CDR3 reads TGTGCCACCAGCAGGATGGGGTTTGTAGCGGAAAACAATGAGCAGTTCTTC. Translating it yields CATSRMGFVAENNEQFF.

This chain connects TRBV7-8 to TRBJ2-2; no definite D call. Germline lookup yields CDR1 SGHVS and CDR2 FQNEAQ. This CDR3 has 14 residues. The V end lost 4 bases, the J end lost 5 bases, and 11 bases lay between the germline ends. CDR3 in DNA: TGTGCCAGCAGCTCCCTCCTTGGAACCGGGGAGCTGTTTTTT. This codes for CASSSLLGTGELFF.

This chain uses TRBV7-9 with TRBJ2-3; TRBD1 or TRBD2 may be the D gene (7 bases each). The V and J ends lost 7 bases and 3 bases respectively, with 17 bases between them. Germline CDR1 SEHNR, CDR2 FQNEAQ (reference sequence). The CDR3 is made up of 15 amino acids. CDR3 bases: TGTGCCAGCATGCTGGGGCAGGGGGGGACAGATACGCAGTATTTT. This codes for CASMLGQGGTDTQYF. Complete variable domain (other parts from reference TRBV7-9 and TRBJ2-3): DTGVSQNPRHKITKRGQNVTFRCDPISEHNRLYWYRQTLGQGPEFLTYFQNEAQLEKSRLLSDRFSAERPKGSFSTLEIQRTEQGDSAMYLCASMLGQGGTDTQYFGPGTRLTVL.

This clone was picked up a small number of times. This chain links TRBV19 with TRBJ1-1; D gene uncertain. V shed 7 bases and J shed 1 base, with 13 bases lying between them. The CDR3 extends over 14 amino acids. Germline V gives CDR1 LNHDA, CDR2 SQIVND (reference sequence). The CDR3 here is CASTPAGWNTEAFF. CDR3 nucleotides: TGTGCCAGTACCCCCGCGGGGTGGAACACTGAAGCTTTCTTT.

V and J are TRBV27 and TRBJ1-4, with D possibly TRBD1 on 6 matching bases. Trimming stripped 4 bases from V and 7 bases from J, with 10 bases between. The V gene's germline CDR1 is MNHEY and CDR2 SMNVEV (reference sequence). The CDR3 extends over 13 amino acids. The CDR3 sequence: CASSYRVGEKLFF. DNA of the CDR3: TGTGCCAGCAGTTACAGGGTGGGTGAAAAACTGTTTTTT.

The V gene is TRBV7-9, the J gene TRBJ2-7, with D tentatively TRBD1 (5 bases). The germline CDR1 and CDR2 sequences are SEHNR and FQNEAQ (reference sequence). CDR3 length: 14 amino acids. Trimming shortened V by 2 bases and J by 11 bases, and 19 bases separated the two germline ends. The CDR3 DNA is TGTGCCAGCAGCTTAAGGGGCTCAAGGTCGTTGGAGTACTTC. Residues: CASSLRGSRSLEYF.

In regard to this clone: Distinct nucleotide sequences in the sample also encode this CDR3. V usage is TRBV5-1 and J usage is TRBJ2-3; 10 bases match TRBD2. The CDR3 has 16 residues. The germline V gene has CDR1 SGHRS and CDR2 YFSETQ. The junction had 7 bases not matched to a gene; V was cut back by 4 bases and J by 2 bases. The CDR3 nucleotides are TGCGCCAGCAGCCCCGGACTAGCGGAATTCACAGATACGCAGTATTTT. Residues: CASSPGLAEFTDTQYF. The full variable domain, rest sourced from reference TRBV5-1 and TRBJ2-3, is KAGVTQTPRYLIKTRGQQVTLSCSPISGHRSVSWYQQTPGQGLQFLFEYFSETQRNKGNFPGRFSGRQFSNSRSEMNVSTLELGDSALYLCASSPGLAEFTDTQYFGPGTRLTVL.

The rearrangement uses TRBV5-6 and TRBJ1-4; 7 bases line up with TRBD1. V dropped 1 base and J dropped 7; count of bases not matched to a gene: 7. The V gene's germline CDR1 is SGHDT and CDR2 YYEEEE. There are 15 residues in the CDR3. The CDR3 nucleotides read TGTGCCAGCAGCTTGAGCCCGACAGGGAGTGAAAAACTGTTTTTT. It specifies CASSLSPTGSEKLFF.

Worth noting for this clone: The sample contains more than one DNA sequence encoding this CDR3. The CDR3 DNA follows: TGTGCCAGCAGTTCACAGGGGATCCGCTACACCTTC. It is translated as CASSSQGIRYTF. The chain carries TRBV28 and TRBJ1-2; 7 bases match TRBD1. The V and J ends lost 4 bases and 9 bases, in that order; junction bases with no gene match: 5. The CDR3 runs 12 residues. Per the germline V gene, CDR1 is MDHEN and CDR2 is SYDVKM.

The J gene is TRBJ2-1, the V gene TRBV29-1; 11 bases are shared with TRBD1. CDR3 size: 16 residues. CDR1 SQVTM and CDR2 ANQGSEA come from the germline V gene. V gave up 5 bases and J gave up 6 bases; unmatched junction bases: 12. The CDR3 is CSVNSGRGTGGNEQFF. The CDR3 bases are TGCAGCGTTAACTCAGGTCGGGGGACAGGGGGCAATGAGCAGTTCTTC.

The genes are TRBV7-8 and TRBJ2-1; 9 nucleotides line up with TRBD1. V lost 5 bases, J lost 3 bases, and 5 bases stayed unmatched. The V gene's germline CDR1 is SGHVS and CDR2 FQNEAQ. CDR3 length equals 15 residues. CDR3 nucleotides: TGTGCCAGCAGCCTCGGGACAGGGTACTACAATGAGCAGTTCTTC. This gives the protein CASSLGTGYYNEQFF. The full variable domain, with the rest looked up from reference TRBV7-8 and TRBJ2-1, is GAGVSQSPRYKVAKRGQDVALRCDPISGHVSLFWYQQALGQGPEFLTYFQNEAQLDKSGLPSDRFFAERPEGSVSTLKIQRTQQEDSAVYLCASSLGTGYYNEQFFGPGTRLTVL.

This chain uses TRBV7-9 with TRBJ2-1, with D uncertain. Germline lookup yields CDR1 SEHNR and CDR2 FQNEAQ (reference sequence). The CDR3 has 15 residues. Deletions cut 5 bases from V and 0 bases from J, with 11 bases between. CDR3 sequence (DNA): TGTGCCAGCAGCCCTCGGTCCGACTCCTACAATGAGCAGTTCTTC. Its protein is CASSPRSDSYNEQFF.

The J gene is TRBJ2-7, the V gene TRBV10-3; 8 bases fit TRBD2. The CDR3 is 15 amino acids. J was trimmed by 5 bases and V by 4 bases; bases with no gene match: 10. CDR1 and CDR2 from the germline V gene are ENHRY and SYGVKD. The CDR3 protein is CAISAVAGRLNEQYF. CDR3 nucleotides: TGTGCCATCAGTGCAGTAGCGGGACGACTTAACGAGCAGTACTTC.

The V call is TRBV29-1, the J call TRBJ2-3; no definite D call. CDR3 length: 11 amino acids. With 7 bases removed from V and 2 bases from J, the gap between germline ends came to 7 bases. Germline CDR1 and CDR2: SQVTM and ANQGSEA. CDR3: CSAGPTDTQYF. CDR3 DNA: TGCAGCGCCGGGCCCACAGATACGCAGTATTTT.

This clone was found once. The chain uses TRBV7-3 and TRBJ1-1; 7 bases line up with TRBD1. The length of the CDR3 is 15 residues. The V and J ends lost 5 bases and 5 bases, in that order; junction bases with no gene match: 11. Germline V gives CDR1 SGHTA, CDR2 FQGTGA. In DNA form, the CDR3 reads TGTGCCAGCAGCCCCCAGGGGGGAGGGAAAACTGAAGCTTTCTTT. This gives the protein CASSPQGGGKTEAFF.

The V call is TRBV6-5, the J call TRBJ2-2; D is undetermined. With 0 bases removed from V and 7 bases from J, the gap between germline ends came to 15 bases. The CDR3 runs to 16 residues. The V gene's germline CDR1 is MNHEY and CDR2 SVGAGI. CDR3 in DNA: TGTGCCAGCAGTTACTCGGGATTGAGATTTGGCGGGGAGCTGTTTTTT. Encoded protein: CASSYSGLRFGGELFF.

The sample holds a few counts of this clone. The CDR3 DNA is TGTGCCAGCAGTGAAGCGGGGACCGGGAACACTGAAGCTTTCTTT. It encodes CASSEAGTGNTEAFF. The chain uses TRBV6-1 and TRBJ1-1; a weak D match, TRBD1 (5 bases). The V and J ends lost 0 bases and 1 base respectively, with 9 bases between them. Germline CDR1 reads MNHNS; CDR2 reads SASEGT. The length of the CDR3 is 15 residues.

This chain uses TRBV7-2 with TRBJ1-2; TRBD1 aligns across 7 bases. CDR1 is SGHTA and CDR2 is FQGNSA in the germline V gene. The V gene end was trimmed by 5 bases and the J gene end by 4 bases; junction bases not matched to a gene: 7. The CDR3 is 14 residues long. CDR3 residues: CASSPTSGGYGYTF. Written as DNA, the CDR3 is TGTGCCAGCAGCCCTACGTCAGGGGGCTATGGCTACACCTTC.

For this clone: Other DNA sequences from this sample encode an identical CDR3 as well. The V gene is TRBV27, the J gene TRBJ2-2; either TRBD1 or TRBD2 may supply D (6 bases each). V was pared by 3 bases and J by 3 bases, with 11 bases between. This CDR3 is 15 amino acids long. The V gene's germline CDR1 is MNHEY and CDR2 SMNVEV (reference sequence). DNA for the CDR3: TGTGCCAGCAGTTTTGGGGGGCGCGACACCGGGGAGCTGTTTTTT. This encodes CASSFGGRDTGELFF.

This clone has just one count. V usage is TRBV2 and J usage is TRBJ1-3; 11 bases are a match to TRBD1. J gave up 3 bases and V 8 bases, and 6 bases lay outside the gene matches. Germline lookup yields CDR1 SNHLY and CDR2 FYNNEI. The CDR3 runs to 15 residues. Here the CDR3 reads CASRKDRGHGNTIYF. The CDR3 region has the DNA TGTGCCAGCCGAAAGGACAGGGGGCATGGAAACACCATATATTTT.

J is TRBJ2-1 and V is TRBV19, with TRBD2 identical over 8 bases. Trimming removed 7 bases from V and 7 bases from J; junction bases left unmatched: 12. From germline, CDR1 is LNHDA and CDR2 SQIVND (reference sequence). This CDR3 spans 15 amino acids. The CDR3 DNA reads as TGTGCCAGTACCCTTAGCGGGGCCGGCGGTAATGAGCAGTTCTTC. This gives the protein CASTLSGAGGNEQFF.

This clone appeared once. CDR3 in amino acids: CAWTSGTNTGELFF. CDR3 nucleotide sequence: TGTGCCTGGACCAGCGGGACGAACACCGGGGAGCTGTTTTTT. The chain carries TRBV30 and TRBJ2-2, with 7 bases lining up with TRBD2. V shed 4 bases, J shed 0 bases, and the junction held 2 bases outside the gene matches. CDR3 length equals 14 residues. The V gene's germline CDR1 is GTSNPN and CDR2 SVGIG (reference sequence).

The rearrangement joins TRBV9 to TRBJ2-6; TRBD2 is a possible D gene (6 bases). With 0 bases removed from V and 2 bases from J, the gap between germline ends came to 12 bases. CDR1 and CDR2 from the germline V gene are SGDLS and YYNGEE. There are 17 residues in the CDR3. Here the CDR3 reads CASSVGSGVAGANVLTF. Here the CDR3 DNA reads TGTGCCAGCAGCGTAGGGTCGGGGGTAGCTGGGGCCAACGTCCTGACTTTC.

The chain combines TRBV5-6 with TRBJ2-2; TRBD1 matches at 8 bases. V was pared by 2 bases and J by 4 bases, with 7 bases of the junction left unmatched. Germline V gene sequence: CDR1 SGHDT, CDR2 YYEEEE. This CDR3 spans 16 amino acids. CDR3 protein: CASSLGTGPVTGELFF. CDR3 in DNA: TGTGCCAGCAGCTTAGGGACAGGACCGGTCACCGGGGAGCTGTTTTTT.

This chain joins TRBV29-1 and TRBJ2-4; 10 bases are shared with TRBD1. The CDR3 is 16 amino acids. Germline V CDR1 and CDR2: SQVTM, ANQGSEA. V shed 0 bases and J 0 bases; nucleotides not matched to a gene: 2. CDR3 nucleotides: TGCAGCGTTGAAGAGGGACAGGGGAGAGCCAAAAACATTCAGTACTTC. It is translated as CSVEEGQGRAKNIQYF.

This clone was counted once. The rearrangement uses TRBV28 and TRBJ2-7; 9 nucleotides agree with TRBD2. After removal of 6 bases from V and 3 bases from J, the junction contained 6 bases not matched to a gene. There are 14 residues in the CDR3. Germline V gives CDR1 MDHEN, CDR2 SYDVKM. CDR3 sequence reads: CASRVAGEHYEQYF. The CDR3 bases are TGTGCCAGCAGGGTAGCGGGAGAACACTACGAGCAGTACTTC.

The V gene is TRBV11-3, the J gene TRBJ2-1; 7 nucleotides line up with TRBD2. The V gene end was trimmed by 5 bases and the J gene end by 7 bases; junction bases not matched to a gene: 11. Germline V lookup: CDR1 SGHNT, CDR2 YENEEA. There are 15 residues in the CDR3. The CDR3 loop is CASSPRRAGENEQFF. The CDR3, as DNA: TGTGCCAGCAGCCCCCGGAGGGCGGGAGAGAATGAGCAGTTCTTC.

Details on this clone: A much larger clone lies a single base off, so this may be a read error. The V gene is TRBV11-2, the J gene TRBJ2-7; 7 nucleotides line up with TRBD2. The CDR3 is 13 amino acids. J lost 2 bases, V lost 5 bases, and 3 bases had no gene match. Germline V gene data show CDR1 as SGHAT and CDR2 as FQNNGV. CDR3 coding DNA: TGTGCCAGCAGCCCTAGCGGAACCTACGAGCAGTACTTC. Amino acid sequence: CASSPSGTYEQYF. The full variable domain, in which reference TRBV11-2 and TRBJ2-7 provide the parts outside the CDR3, is EAGVAQSPRYKIIEKRQSVAFWCNPISGHATLYWYQQILGQGPKLLIQFQNNGVVDDSQLPKDRFSAERLKGVDSTLKIQPAKLEDSAVYLCASSPSGTYEQYFGPGTRLTVT.

The chain is built from TRBV28 and TRBJ1-1; D might be TRBD1 (6 bases). The CDR3 has 14 residues. V lost 5 bases and J lost 5, with 15 bases in between. The germline V gene has CDR1 MDHEN and CDR2 SYDVKM. The CDR3, as DNA: TGTGCCAGCAGTGCTCCAGGGGCGCGAACTGAAGCTTTCTTT. This encodes CASSAPGARTEAFF.